This is a list of T cell receptor beta chains from one sample in a study of radiation and T cells in renal cell carcinoma. Clones were sequenced by immunoSEQ multiplex PCR, and TCRdb holds only the in-frame ones, with some missing. In the table there are tens of thousands of clones, roughly 80% of which are singletons. The input for sequencing was blood, taken from a patient whose treatment included radiotherapy and nephrectomy. The receptors shown here come from a man over 45 with renal cell carcinoma. Both conserved end residues are part of each CDR3. Each record gives: CDR3 protein, CDR3 DNA, J gene, D gene, V gene, clone size. D genes are given only for firm matches. Clone size is given for some rows only: seen once, a few or many times, or a class if the clone is expanded.

CASSLGYSRGAFF,TGTGCCAGCAGCTTAGGTTACTCCAGAGGAGCTTTCTTT,TRBJ1-1,.,TRBV11-2,.
CARSGDFYNEQFF,TGTGCCAGAAGCGGGGACTTTTACAATGAGCAGTTCTTC,TRBJ2-1,.,TRBV5-3,.
CASSLTGTGEQFF,TGTGCCAGCAGCTTAACAGGGACGGGTGAGCAGTTCTTC,TRBJ2-1,.,TRBV7-2,.
CASRSTGGRTEAFF,TGTGCCAGCAGGTCGACAGGGGGCAGAACTGAAGCTTTCTTT,TRBJ1-1,TRBD1,TRBV7-9,.
CASSYGGTASYEQYF,TGTGCCAGCAGTTACGGGGGGACGGCCTCCTACGAGCAGTACTTC,TRBJ2-7,.,TRBV6-5,.
CASSREAVARASYEQYF,TGCGCCAGCAGCCGCGAGGCGGTAGCGCGGGCCTCCTACGAGCAGTACTTC,TRBJ2-7,.,TRBV4-3,.
CASSSRTGHFGEQYF,TGTGCCAGCAGTTCGAGGACCGGACACTTCGGCGAGCAGTACTTC,TRBJ2-7,.,TRBV27,.
CASSLGPYNEQFF,TGTGCCAGCAGCTTAGGACCTTACAATGAGCAGTTCTTC,TRBJ2-1,.,TRBV11-2,.
CASSLTGTGGSREQFF,TGTGCCAGCAGTTTAACCGGGACAGGGGGCTCTAGGGAGCAGTTCTTC,TRBJ2-1,TRBD1,TRBV9,.
CASSLVPRGQVEQYF,TGTGCCAGCAGCTTAGTTCCCAGGGGGCAAGTCGAGCAGTACTTC,TRBJ2-7,TRBD1,TRBV11-2,once
CASSEMLIQGSYGYTF,TGTGCCAGCAGTGAAATGTTGATCCAGGGTAGCTATGGCTACACCTTC,TRBJ1-2,.,TRBV6-1,.
CASSEEDSPAADTQYF,TGTGCCAGCAGTGAAGAAGACAGCCCTGCGGCGGATACGCAGTATTTT,TRBJ2-3,.,TRBV2,.
CASSLGQGLTDTQYF,TGTGCCAGCAGCTTAGGGCAGGGGCTCACAGATACGCAGTATTTT,TRBJ2-3,.,TRBV7-9,.
CASSDSVTDTQYF,TGTGCCAGCAGTGACTCGGTCACAGATACGCAGTATTTT,TRBJ2-3,.,TRBV6-4,.
CASSLGVSANNEQFF,TGCGCCAGCAGCTTGGGTGTTAGCGCGAACAATGAGCAGTTCTTC,TRBJ2-1,.,TRBV5-1,few
CASSFGLSPLHF,TGTGCCAGCAGCTTCGGCCTTTCTCCCCTCCACTTT,TRBJ1-6,.,TRBV13,.
CASSLSRWEGTQHF,TGTGCCAGCAGCTTATCTCGGTGGGAGGGGACCCAGCATTTT,TRBJ1-5,.,TRBV7-8,.
CSCGGQTTYEQYF,TGCAGCTGCGGGGGGCAGACTACCTACGAGCAGTACTTC,TRBJ2-7,TRBD2,TRBV29-1,.
CASSSLTGTGANEQFF,TGTGCCAGCAGCTCCCTCACCGGGACAGGGGCCAATGAGCAGTTCTTC,TRBJ2-1,TRBD1,TRBV5-8,.
CASSRDYQANIQYF,TGTGCCAGCAGCCGGGACTATCAGGCAAACATTCAGTACTTC,TRBJ2-4,TRBD2,TRBV5-5,.
CASSSGVYNEQFF,TGTGCCAGCAGCTCGGGAGTCTACAATGAGCAGTTCTTC,TRBJ2-1,.,TRBV11-3,.
CATSRAGVAGAEAFF,TGTGCCACCAGCAGAGCAGGTGTAGCCGGGGCTGAAGCTTTCTTT,TRBJ1-1,.,TRBV15,.
CASSYFGGTDTQYF,TGCGCCAGCAGCTACTTTGGGGGGACAGATACGCAGTATTTT,TRBJ2-3,.,TRBV5-1,.
CASSRTVFSGANVLTF,TGTGCCAGTAGTAGAACAGTGTTCTCTGGGGCCAACGTCCTGACTTTC,TRBJ2-6,.,TRBV19,.
CASRTDTQYF,TGCGCCAGCAGGACAGATACGCAGTATTTT,TRBJ2-3,.,TRBV5-1,.
CASSRGGCTDTQYF,TGTGCCAGTAGTAGAGGGGGCTGCACAGATACGCAGTATTTT,TRBJ2-3,TRBD1,TRBV19,.
CASSAGQQVSPLHF,TGCGCCAGCAGCGCCGGACAGCAAGTTTCACCCCTCCACTTT,TRBJ1-6,.,TRBV4-3,.
CASSRMSRNEQFF,TGTGCCAGCAGCCGCATGTCAAGGAATGAGCAGTTCTTC,TRBJ2-1,.,TRBV6-5,.
CASSQASGAWAFF,TGTGCCAGCAGCCAAGCGTCAGGGGCTTGGGCTTTCTTT,TRBJ1-1,.,TRBV14,few
CASSLFLGQPQHF,TGTGCCAGCAGCTTGTTCCTGGGTCAGCCCCAGCATTTT,TRBJ1-5,.,TRBV5-5,.
CASSFNRNTEAFF,TGTGCCAGCAGCTTCAACAGGAACACTGAAGCTTTCTTT,TRBJ1-1,.,TRBV11-3,.
CASSPSGDIALSHF,TGCGCCAGCAGCCCTTCCGGAGATATCGCCCTCTCGCACTTC,TRBJ2-7,.,TRBV5-1,.
CASSPKRLMTGAADTQYF,TGCGCCAGCAGCCCGAAGCGACTTATGACAGGGGCCGCAGATACGCAGTATTTT,TRBJ2-3,TRBD1,TRBV4-1,.
CASSPQPDSYEQYF,TGCGCCAGCAGCCCACAACCGGACAGCTACGAGCAGTACTTC,TRBJ2-7,.,TRBV4-3,.
CASSTQSGALELSYTF,TGTGCCAGTAGTACCCAATCAGGGGCCCTTGAATTGAGCTACACCTTC,TRBJ1-2,.,TRBV19,few
CASSPGLTVGGSSNQPQHF,TGCGCCAGCAGCCCCGGCTTGACCGTGGGGGGATCCAGCAATCAGCCCCAGCATTTT,TRBJ1-5,.,TRBV5-1,once
CASSGGTGVRNTEAFF,TGTGCCAGCAGTGGAGGGACAGGGGTGAGAAACACTGAAGCTTTCTTT,TRBJ1-1,TRBD1,TRBV6-1,.
CASSLGGSDQETQYF,TGCGCCAGCAGCTTGGGGGGGTCGGACCAAGAGACCCAGTACTTC,TRBJ2-5,.,TRBV5-1,.
CASSLLSKGELFF,TGTGCCAGCAGCTTATTGAGCAAGGGGGAGCTGTTTTTT,TRBJ2-2,.,TRBV7-2,.
CAWSGDVDQPQHF,TGTGCCTGGAGTGGGGACGTCGATCAGCCCCAGCATTTT,TRBJ1-5,.,TRBV30,.
CASSWSGLAYNEQFF,TGTGCCAGCAGCTGGAGCGGACTAGCTTACAATGAGCAGTTCTTC,TRBJ2-1,TRBD2,TRBV7-2,few
CASSLAGGGTDGYTF,TGTGCCAGCAGCTTAGCCGGGGGCGGAACGGATGGCTACACCTTC,TRBJ1-2,.,TRBV7-6,.
CASSIPPSDRGPWGANVLTF,TGTGCCAGTAGTATACCCCCCTCCGACAGGGGGCCTTGGGGGGCCAACGTCCTGACTTTC,TRBJ2-6,TRBD1,TRBV19,.
CASSYSSGSQGIIWF,TGTGCCAGCAGTTACTCGAGTGGTTCTCAGGGCATCATCTGGTTT,TRBJ1-5,.,TRBV6-5,few
CASSQDHQIAGGPGTQYF,TGCGCCAGCAGCCAAGATCACCAGATAGCGGGGGGGCCCGGTACGCAGTATTTT,TRBJ2-3,TRBD2,TRBV4-3,.
CASSLDNSGNTIYF,TGTGCCAGCAGCTTAGACAATTCCGGAAACACCATATATTTT,TRBJ1-3,.,TRBV7-9,.
CASSLVGGPIENYGYTF,TGTGCCAGCAGCTTAGTGGGGGGGCCAATAGAAAACTATGGCTACACCTTC,TRBJ1-2,.,TRBV7-9,.
CASSATTGDNQPQHF,TGCGCCAGCAGCGCCACGACAGGGGACAATCAGCCCCAGCATTTT,TRBJ1-5,TRBD1,TRBV5-1,.
CSERCQPQHF,TGCAGTGAAAGGTGTCAGCCCCAGCATTTT,TRBJ1-5,.,TRBV20-1,.
CASSQLDLIHTGELFF,TGCGCCAGCAGCCAATTGGATCTTATTCACACCGGGGAGCTGTTTTTT,TRBJ2-2,.,TRBV4-1,.
CASSWSETDTQYF,TGCGCCAGCAGCTGGAGCGAGACAGATACGCAGTATTTT,TRBJ2-3,.,TRBV5-1,.
CASSPGQDSGPYNEQFF,TGTGCCAGCAGCCCGGGACAGGATTCCGGGCCCTACAATGAGCAGTTCTTC,TRBJ2-1,TRBD1,TRBV5-8,.